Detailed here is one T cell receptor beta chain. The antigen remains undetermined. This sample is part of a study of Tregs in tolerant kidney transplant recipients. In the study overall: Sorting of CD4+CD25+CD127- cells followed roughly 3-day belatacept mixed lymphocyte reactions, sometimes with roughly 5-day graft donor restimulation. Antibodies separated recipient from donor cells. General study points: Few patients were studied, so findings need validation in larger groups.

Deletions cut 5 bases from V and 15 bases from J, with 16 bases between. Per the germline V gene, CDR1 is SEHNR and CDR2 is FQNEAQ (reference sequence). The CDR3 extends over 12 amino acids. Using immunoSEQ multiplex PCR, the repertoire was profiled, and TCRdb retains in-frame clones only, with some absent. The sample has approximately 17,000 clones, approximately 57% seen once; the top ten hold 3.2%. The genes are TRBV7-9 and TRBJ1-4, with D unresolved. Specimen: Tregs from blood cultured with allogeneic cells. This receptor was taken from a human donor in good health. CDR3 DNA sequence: TGTGCCAGCAGCCTAAGTGTCGGTTTGGTGTTTTTT. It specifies CASSLSVGLVFF.